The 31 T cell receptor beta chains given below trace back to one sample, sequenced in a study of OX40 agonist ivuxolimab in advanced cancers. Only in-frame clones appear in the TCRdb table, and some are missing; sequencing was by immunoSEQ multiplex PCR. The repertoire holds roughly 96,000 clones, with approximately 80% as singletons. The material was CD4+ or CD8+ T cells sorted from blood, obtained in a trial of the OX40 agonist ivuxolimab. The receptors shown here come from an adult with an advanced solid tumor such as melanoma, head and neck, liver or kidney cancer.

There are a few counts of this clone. CDR3 nucleotides: TGTGCCAGTAGTTCGCGCCTCGAAGCTTTCTTT. This translates into CASSSRLEAFF. The rearrangement links TRBV19 to TRBJ1-1, with D uncertain. V was cut by 5 bases and J by 8 bases, with 9 bases left in between. This CDR3 is 11 amino acids long. Germline assignment: CDR1 LNHDA and CDR2 SQIVND (reference sequence).

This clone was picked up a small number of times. Here the CDR3 reads CASSLDWQYGELFF. CDR3 DNA: TGCGCCAGCAGCCTGGACTGGCAGTACGGGGAGCTGTTTTTT. This chain links TRBV5-1 with TRBJ2-2, with D possibly TRBD2 on 5 matching bases. CDR1 is SGHRS, CDR2 YFSETQ, per germline. Trimming left V 4 bases short and J 7 bases short, with 14 bases between. The CDR3 is 14 residues long. Full variable domain (outside the CDR3, taken from reference TRBV5-1 and TRBJ2-2): KAGVTQTPRYLIKTRGQQVTLSCSPISGHRSVSWYQQTPGQGLQFLFEYFSETQRNKGNFPGRFSGRQFSNSRSEMNVSTLELGDSALYLCASSLDWQYGELFFGEGSRLTVL.

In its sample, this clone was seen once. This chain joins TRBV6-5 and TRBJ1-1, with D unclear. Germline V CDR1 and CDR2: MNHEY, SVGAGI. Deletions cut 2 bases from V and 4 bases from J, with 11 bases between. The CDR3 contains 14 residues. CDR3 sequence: CASSYIWRGTEAFF. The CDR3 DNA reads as TGTGCCAGCAGTTACATCTGGCGGGGCACTGAAGCTTTCTTT.

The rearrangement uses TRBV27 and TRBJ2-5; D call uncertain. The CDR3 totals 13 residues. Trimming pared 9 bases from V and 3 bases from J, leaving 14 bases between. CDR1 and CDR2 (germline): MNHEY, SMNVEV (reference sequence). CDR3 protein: CASTPRLEETQYF. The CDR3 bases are TGTGCCAGTACCCCCCGCTTGGAAGAGACCCAGTACTTC.

The chain's CDR3 is CASSDSGGTGNEQFF. CDR3 coding DNA: TGTGCCAGCAGTGACTCCGGGGGTACCGGAAATGAGCAGTTCTTC. This rearrangement joins TRBV6-4 to TRBJ2-1, with TRBD2 as a possible D gene (6 bases). Deletions cut 0 bases from V and 7 bases from J, with 13 bases between. The CDR3 covers 15 residues. From germline, CDR1 is MRHNA and CDR2 SNTAGT.

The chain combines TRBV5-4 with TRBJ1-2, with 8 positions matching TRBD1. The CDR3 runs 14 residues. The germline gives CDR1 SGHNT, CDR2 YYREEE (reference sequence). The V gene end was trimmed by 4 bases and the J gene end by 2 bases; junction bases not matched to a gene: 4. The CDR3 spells CASSPGQGNYGYTF. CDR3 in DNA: TGTGCCAGCAGCCCCGGACAGGGAAACTATGGCTACACCTTC.

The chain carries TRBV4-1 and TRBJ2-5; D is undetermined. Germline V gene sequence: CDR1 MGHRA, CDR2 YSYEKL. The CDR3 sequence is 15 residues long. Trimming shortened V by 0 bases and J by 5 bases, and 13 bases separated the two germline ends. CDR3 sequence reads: CASSQDTHHRETQYF. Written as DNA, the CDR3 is TGCGCCAGCAGCCAAGATACTCACCACCGGGAGACCCAGTACTTC.

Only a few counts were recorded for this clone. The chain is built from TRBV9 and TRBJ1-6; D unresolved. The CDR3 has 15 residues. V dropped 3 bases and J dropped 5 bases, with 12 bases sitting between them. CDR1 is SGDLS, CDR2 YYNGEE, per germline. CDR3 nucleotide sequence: TGTGCCAGCAGCGCAGCTGGACGGGATAATTCACCCCTCCACTTT. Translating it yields CASSAAGRDNSPLHF.

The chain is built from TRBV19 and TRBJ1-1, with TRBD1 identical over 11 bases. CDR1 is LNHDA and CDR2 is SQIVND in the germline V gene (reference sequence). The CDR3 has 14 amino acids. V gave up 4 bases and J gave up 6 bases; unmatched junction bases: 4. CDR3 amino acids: CASSNRDRGAEAFF. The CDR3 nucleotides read TGTGCCAGTAGTAACCGGGACAGGGGGGCTGAAGCTTTCTTT.

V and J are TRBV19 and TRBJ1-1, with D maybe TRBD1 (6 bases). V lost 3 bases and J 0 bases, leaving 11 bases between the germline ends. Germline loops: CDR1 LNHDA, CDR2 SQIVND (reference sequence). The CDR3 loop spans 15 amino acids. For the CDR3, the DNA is TGTGCCAGTAGTATTCAGGGGCAGATGAACACTGAAGCTTTCTTT. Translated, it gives CASSIQGQMNTEAFF.

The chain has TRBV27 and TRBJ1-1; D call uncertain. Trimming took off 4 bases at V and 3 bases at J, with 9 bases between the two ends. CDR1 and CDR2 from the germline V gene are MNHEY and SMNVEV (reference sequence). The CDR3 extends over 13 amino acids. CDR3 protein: CASSWFSDTEAFF. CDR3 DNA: TGTGCCAGCAGTTGGTTTTCAGACACTGAAGCTTTCTTT.

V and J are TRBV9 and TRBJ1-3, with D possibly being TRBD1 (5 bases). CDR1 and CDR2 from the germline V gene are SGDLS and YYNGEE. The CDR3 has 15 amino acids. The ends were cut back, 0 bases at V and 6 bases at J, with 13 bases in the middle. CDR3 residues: CASSVEGVPENTIYF. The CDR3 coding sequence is TGTGCCAGCAGCGTAGAAGGGGTTCCGGAAAACACCATATATTTT.

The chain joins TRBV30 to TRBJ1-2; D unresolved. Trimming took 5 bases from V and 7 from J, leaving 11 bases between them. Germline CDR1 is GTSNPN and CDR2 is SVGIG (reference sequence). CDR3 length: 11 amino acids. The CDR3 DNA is TGTGCCTGGTCGGATTTTCGTGGCTACACCTTC. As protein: CAWSDFRGYTF.

The CDR3 here is CASSVLPETQYF. CDR3 sequence (DNA): TGTGCCAGCAGTGTGTTACCGGAGACCCAGTACTTC. The gene calls are TRBV2 and TRBJ2-5; D is ambiguous. Germline CDR1 and CDR2: SNHLY and FYNNEI. CDR3 length: 12 residues. Deletions cut 4 bases from V and 5 bases from J, with 8 bases between.

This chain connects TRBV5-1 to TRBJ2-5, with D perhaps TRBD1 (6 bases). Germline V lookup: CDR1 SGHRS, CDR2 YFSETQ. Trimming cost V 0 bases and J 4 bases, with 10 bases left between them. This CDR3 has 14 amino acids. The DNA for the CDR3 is TGCGCCAGCAGCTTGGGACAGGTCGGAGAGACCCAGTACTTC. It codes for CASSLGQVGETQYF. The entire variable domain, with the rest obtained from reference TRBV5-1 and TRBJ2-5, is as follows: KAGVTQTPRYLIKTRGQQVTLSCSPISGHRSVSWYQQTPGQGLQFLFEYFSETQRNKGNFPGRFSGRQFSNSRSEMNVSTLELGDSALYLCASSLGQVGETQYFGPGTRLLVL.

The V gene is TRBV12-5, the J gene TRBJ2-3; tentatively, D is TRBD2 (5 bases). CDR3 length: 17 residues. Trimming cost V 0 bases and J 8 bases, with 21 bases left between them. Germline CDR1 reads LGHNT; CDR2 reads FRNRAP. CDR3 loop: CASGLVRGLSSLGTQYF. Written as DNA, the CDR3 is TGTGCTAGTGGTTTGGTACGAGGACTCAGCTCATTGGGTACGCAGTATTTT.

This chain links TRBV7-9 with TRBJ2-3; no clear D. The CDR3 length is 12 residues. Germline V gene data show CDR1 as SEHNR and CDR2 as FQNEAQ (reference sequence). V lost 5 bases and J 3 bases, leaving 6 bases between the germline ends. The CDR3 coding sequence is TGTGCCAGCAGCCCCGGGACAGATACGCAGTATTTT. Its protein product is CASSPGTDTQYF.

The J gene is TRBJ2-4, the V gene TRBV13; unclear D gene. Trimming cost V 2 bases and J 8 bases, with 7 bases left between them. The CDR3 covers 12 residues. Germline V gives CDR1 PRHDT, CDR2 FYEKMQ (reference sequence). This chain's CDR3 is CASSLIRDIQYF. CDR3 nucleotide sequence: TGTGCCAGCAGCTTAATCCGTGACATTCAGTACTTC.

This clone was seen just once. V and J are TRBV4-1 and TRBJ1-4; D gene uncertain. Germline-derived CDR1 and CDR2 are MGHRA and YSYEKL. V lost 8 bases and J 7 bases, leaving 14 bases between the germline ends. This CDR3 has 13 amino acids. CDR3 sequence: CASSLGLGEKLFF. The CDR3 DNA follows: TGCGCCAGCTCTTTAGGGTTGGGTGAAAAACTGTTTTTT.

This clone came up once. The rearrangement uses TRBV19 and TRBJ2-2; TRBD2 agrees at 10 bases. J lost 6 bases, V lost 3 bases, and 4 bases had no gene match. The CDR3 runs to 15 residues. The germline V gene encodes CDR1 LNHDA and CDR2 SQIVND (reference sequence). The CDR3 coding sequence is TGTGCCAGTAGTATGAGCGGGGGGGCCGCCGGGGAGCTGTTTTTT. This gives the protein CASSMSGGAAGELFF.

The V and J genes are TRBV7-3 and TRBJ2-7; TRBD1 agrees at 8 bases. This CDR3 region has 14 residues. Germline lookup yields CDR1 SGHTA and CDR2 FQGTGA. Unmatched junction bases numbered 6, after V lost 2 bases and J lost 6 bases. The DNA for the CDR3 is TGTGCCAGCAGCTTAGGACAGGGAGGCTCCGAGCAGTACTTC. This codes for CASSLGQGGSEQYF.

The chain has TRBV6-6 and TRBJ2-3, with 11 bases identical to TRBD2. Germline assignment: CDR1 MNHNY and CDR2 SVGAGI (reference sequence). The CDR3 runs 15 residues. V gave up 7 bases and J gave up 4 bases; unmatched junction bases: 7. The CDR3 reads CASTLAGGLSDTQYF. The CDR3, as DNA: TGTGCCAGCACCTTAGCGGGGGGGCTGTCAGATACGCAGTATTTT.

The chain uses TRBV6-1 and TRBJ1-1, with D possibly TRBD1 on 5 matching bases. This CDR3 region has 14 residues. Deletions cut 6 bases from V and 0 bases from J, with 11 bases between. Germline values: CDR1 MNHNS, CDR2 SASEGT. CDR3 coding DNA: TGTGCCAGCAGGTCGGGGCCGATGAACACTGAAGCTTTCTTT. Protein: CASRSGPMNTEAFF.

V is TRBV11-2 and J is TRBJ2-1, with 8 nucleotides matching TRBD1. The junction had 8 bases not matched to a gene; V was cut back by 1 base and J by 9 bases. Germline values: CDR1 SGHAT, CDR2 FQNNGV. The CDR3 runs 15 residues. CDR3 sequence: CASSLGPGGRGEQFF. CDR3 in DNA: TGTGCCAGCAGCTTAGGTCCAGGGGGCAGGGGTGAGCAGTTCTTC.

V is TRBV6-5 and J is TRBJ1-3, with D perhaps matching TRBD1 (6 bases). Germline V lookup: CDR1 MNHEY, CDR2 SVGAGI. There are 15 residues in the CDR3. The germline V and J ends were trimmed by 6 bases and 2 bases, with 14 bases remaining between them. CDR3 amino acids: CASSRGPSPGNTIYF. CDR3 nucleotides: TGTGCCAGCAGCAGGGGTCCCTCCCCTGGAAACACCATATATTTT.

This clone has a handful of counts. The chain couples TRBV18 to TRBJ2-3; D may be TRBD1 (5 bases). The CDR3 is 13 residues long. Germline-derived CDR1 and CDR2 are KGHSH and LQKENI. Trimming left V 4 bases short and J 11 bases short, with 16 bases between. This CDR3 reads CASSLRREGEQYF. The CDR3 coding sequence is TGTGCCAGCTCACTACGTAGGGAAGGGGAGCAGTATTTT.

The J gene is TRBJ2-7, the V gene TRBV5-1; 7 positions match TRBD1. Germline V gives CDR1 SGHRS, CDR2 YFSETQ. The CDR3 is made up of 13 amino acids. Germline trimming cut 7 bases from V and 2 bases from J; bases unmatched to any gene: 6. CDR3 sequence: CASGTGDPYEQYF. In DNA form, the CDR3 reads TGCGCCAGCGGAACAGGGGACCCCTACGAGCAGTACTTC.

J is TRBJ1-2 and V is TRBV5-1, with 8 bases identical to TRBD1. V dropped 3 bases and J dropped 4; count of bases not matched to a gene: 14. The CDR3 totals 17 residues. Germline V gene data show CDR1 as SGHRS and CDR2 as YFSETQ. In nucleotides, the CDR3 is TGCGCCAGCAGCTCACCGGCGGGGCAGGGGGCAATCTATGGCTACACCTTC. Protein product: CASSSPAGQGAIYGYTF.

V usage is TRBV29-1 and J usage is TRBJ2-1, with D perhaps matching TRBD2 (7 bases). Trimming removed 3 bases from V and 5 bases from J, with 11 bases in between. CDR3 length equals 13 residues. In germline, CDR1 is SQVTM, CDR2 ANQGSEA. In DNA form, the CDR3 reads TGCAGCGTTGACGGGGGGCAGCACAATGAGCAGTTCTTC. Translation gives CSVDGGQHNEQFF.

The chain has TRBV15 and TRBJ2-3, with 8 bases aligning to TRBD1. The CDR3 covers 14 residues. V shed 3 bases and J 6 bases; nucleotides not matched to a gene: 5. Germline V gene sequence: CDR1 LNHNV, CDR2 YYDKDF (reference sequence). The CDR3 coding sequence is TGTGCCACCAGCAGGGACAGGGTTACGGATACGCAGTATTTT. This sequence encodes CATSRDRVTDTQYF.

The CDR3 sequence is CASSPTGAARETQYF. In DNA, the CDR3 is TGCGCCAGCAGCCCGACAGGGGCCGCCCGAGAGACCCAGTACTTC. The chain links TRBV5-1 to TRBJ2-5, with TRBD1 matching over 8 bases. Germline V gene lookup returns CDR1 SGHRS and CDR2 YFSETQ. The CDR3 covers 15 residues. With V trimmed by 4 bases and J by 4 bases, 9 bases remained unmatched.